This T cell receptor beta chain was recorded in a study of cytomegalovirus exposure and HLA in healthy donors. Here immunoSEQ multiplex PCR was the method, and the copy in TCRdb shows in-frame clones only, minus some. This sample has 150,000 to 200,000 clones, with 96% found just once. V was pared by 3 bases and J by 7 bases, with 11 bases of the junction left unmatched. CDR3 length: 15 amino acids. Germline V gives CDR1 SGHAT, CDR2 FQNNGV. What was sequenced was PBMCs. The TCR sequence derives from a woman aged 18 to 35 in good health and CMV-seronegative. The genes are TRBV11-2 and TRBJ1-2, with TRBD1 matching 7 bases. CDR3 sequence reads: CASSFTGTARGGYTF. CDR3 nucleotides: TGTGCCAGCAGCTTCACTGGGACAGCGCGGGGTGGCTACACCTTC.